This TCR beta chain was profiled in a study of T cell responses to AZD1222 COVID-19 vaccine. Study observations and caveats: The study identified only five or six AZD1222 recipients as seropositive at baseline. Females made up more of the donors, who were largely white British, and clonal diversity may have come out too low.

In the case of this clone: Its antigen is not known.

Profiling relied on immunoSEQ multiplex PCR, and the TCRdb table lists in-frame clones only, not all of them. The sample holds 75,000 to 85,000 clones, 87% seen once. This clonotype was obtained from an adult who received the AZD1222 COVID-19 vaccine. This specimen consisted of peripheral blood, obtained 28 days after the second AZD1222 dose.

CDR3 sequence: CASSYDRNRGHGYTF. The CDR3 nucleotides read TGTGCCAGCAGCTACGACCGGAACAGGGGGCATGGCTACACCTTC. The J gene is TRBJ1-2, the V gene TRBV11-2; 9 nucleotides line up with TRBD1. Trimming at V came to 4 bases and at J to 6 bases, leaving 9 bases not matched to a gene. Germline V gene lookup returns CDR1 SGHAT and CDR2 FQNNGV. The CDR3 length is 15 residues.